This TCR beta chain is from a study of long-term antiretroviral therapy in people with HIV. They ran version v3.0 of the immunoSEQ assay at survey level. Clones were sequenced by immunoSEQ multiplex PCR, and TCRdb holds only the in-frame ones, with some missing. The sample contains around 15,000 clones, 94% of which appear only once. J was trimmed by 1 base and V by 6 bases; bases with no gene match: 2. CDR3 length: 13 amino acids. CDR1 MGHRA and CDR2 YSYEKL come from the germline V gene. V is TRBV4-1 and J is TRBJ1-1, with 7 bases fitting TRBD1. The sequence derives from a woman in her fifties or sixties with HIV. Here the sequenced sample was unsorted PBMCs, taken around 6.4 years after starting antiretroviral therapy. In nucleotides, the CDR3 is TGCGCCAGCAGGGGACAGACGAACACTGAAGCTTTCTTT. Protein sequence: CASRGQTNTEAFF.